A selection of T cell receptor beta chains follows, all from one sample in a study of a mutant IDH1 vaccine in newly diagnosed glioma. Assay: immunoSEQ multiplex PCR; the TCRdb copy retains only in-frame clones and omits some. Among about 69,000 clones listed, around 84% were seen once. These receptors' targets are unknown. Source: PBMCs, taken from a glioma patient whose treatment included an IDH1 peptide vaccine. These receptors all come from a man aged 25 to 45 with glioma. CDR3s include the opening cysteine and the closing phenylalanine or tryptophan. D genes are given only for firm matches. Size tells how often a clone was seen (once, few, many) or the class of an expanded clone, and some rows leave it out.

d_gene	j_gene	abundance	v_gene	CDR3aa
.	TRBJ1-5	once	TRBV28	CASRTNNQPQHF
.	TRBJ1-1	.	TRBV30	CAWSRRVLDTEAFF
.	TRBJ1-2	.	TRBV19	CASSIPRDGSLVYTF
.	TRBJ1-6	once	TRBV27	CASSLGSSNNSPLHF
.	TRBJ2-7	.	TRBV11-3	CASSSRGTSHEQYF
.	TRBJ1-2	.	TRBV5-4	CASSLDWTGYGYTF
.	TRBJ1-6	.	TRBV9	CASSVDTGTAYSPLHF
TRBD1	TRBJ2-1	.	TRBV7-8	CASTGTGNEQFF
.	TRBJ1-5	few	TRBV9	CASSDTTGQPQHF
TRBD1	TRBJ1-2	.	TRBV10-1	CASSVSFGRQNPSGTGYGYTF
.	TRBJ2-1	once	TRBV6-1	CASSETGLDEQFF
.	TRBJ2-3	few	TRBV6-4	CASSESAVADTQYF
TRBD1	TRBJ2-7	.	TRBV28	CASSLGDRGSNEQYF
TRBD2	TRBJ2-3	.	TRBV5-1	CASSPGLAGAADTQYF
.	TRBJ2-5	.	TRBV5-1	CASSLVGETQYF
.	TRBJ2-7	.	TRBV27	CASSLSPGPNYEQYF
.	TRBJ2-3	.	TRBV11-2	CASRFRDRTDTQYF
.	TRBJ2-2	.	TRBV19	CASSNTGMNTGELFF
.	TRBJ2-3	.	TRBV28	CASSLNGGQTDTQYF
.	TRBJ1-1	.	TRBV6-6	CASQTYTEAFF
.	.	.	TRBV2	CASSPGVHEQYF
.	TRBJ1-5	.	TRBV28	CASSMGGRQPQHF
.	TRBJ1-5	.	TRBV4-3	CASSPIEGGPQHF
.	TRBJ1-1	.	TRBV2	CASSEVLTEAFF
.	TRBJ1-5	.	TRBV6-6	CASSYAGGGPQPQHF
TRBD1	TRBJ2-7	.	TRBV11-2	CASSTTTGPLYEQYF
TRBD1	TRBJ2-7	.	TRBV28	CASSLTGGPYEQYF
TRBD1	TRBJ1-2	once	TRBV6-4	CASRRTGGATANYGYTF
.	TRBJ2-7	.	TRBV7-6	CASSHGGLRDYEQYF
TRBD1	TRBJ1-1	.	TRBV5-1	CASSLDSGGIAEAFF
.	TRBJ1-5	.	TRBV6-1	CASSERQAYQPQHF
TRBD1	TRBJ2-2	.	TRBV18	CASSPWGQGSTGELFF
.	TRBJ2-3	few	TRBV30	CAWSEGDTQYF